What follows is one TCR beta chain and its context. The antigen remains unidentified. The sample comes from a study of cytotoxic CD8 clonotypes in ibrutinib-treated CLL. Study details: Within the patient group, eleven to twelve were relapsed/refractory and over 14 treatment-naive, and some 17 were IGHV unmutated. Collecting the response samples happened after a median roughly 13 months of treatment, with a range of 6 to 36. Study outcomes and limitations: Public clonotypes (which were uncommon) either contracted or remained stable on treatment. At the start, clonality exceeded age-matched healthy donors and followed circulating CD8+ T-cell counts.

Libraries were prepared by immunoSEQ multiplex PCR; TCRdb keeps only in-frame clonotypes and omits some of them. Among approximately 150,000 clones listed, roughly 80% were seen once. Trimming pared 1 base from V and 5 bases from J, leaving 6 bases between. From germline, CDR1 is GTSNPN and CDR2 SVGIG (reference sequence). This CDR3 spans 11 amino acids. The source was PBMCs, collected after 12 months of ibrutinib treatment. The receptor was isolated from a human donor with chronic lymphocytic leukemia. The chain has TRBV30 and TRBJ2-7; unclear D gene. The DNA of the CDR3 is TGTGCCTGGAGTGGCGCCAACGAGCAGTACTTC. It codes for CAWSGANEQYF.